One and the same sample provided the 13 T cell receptor beta chains below, sequenced in a study of blood T cell repertoires in COVID-19. Profiling relied on immunoSEQ multiplex PCR, and the TCRdb table lists in-frame clones only, not all of them. Found here are 200,000 to 300,000 clones, over 75% of them singletons; the top ten hold approximately 9%. Sequencing was carried out using peripheral blood. These receptors all stem from a human donor in a cohort sampled during active COVID-19.

This chain uses TRBV9 with TRBJ2-5; D may be TRBD1 (9 bases). Germline CDR1 reads SGDLS; CDR2 reads YYNGEE. The CDR3 contains 17 residues. Trimming took 0 bases from V and 6 from J, leaving 21 bases between them. The CDR3 bases are TGTGCCAGCAGCGTAGAGGGGACAGGGTCGGGAGGGAAGACCCAGTACTTC. Its protein is CASSVEGTGSGGKTQYF. Full variable domain (rest looked up from reference TRBV9 and TRBJ2-5): DSGVTQTPKHLITATGQRVTLRCSPRSGDLSVYWYQQSLDQGLQFLIQYYNGEERAKGNILERFSAQQFPDLHSELNLSSLELGDSALYFCASSVEGTGSGGKTQYFGPGTRLLVL.

V is TRBV5-1 and J is TRBJ1-6, with TRBD1 identical over 8 bases. The J segment lost 11 bases and the V segment lost 4 bases, leaving 8 bases of the junction unmatched. Germline CDR1 SGHRS, CDR2 YFSETQ. This CDR3 comprises 14 residues. Here the CDR3 DNA reads TGCGCCAGCAGCCCAGGACAGGGCGGGACACCCCTCCACTTT. Protein: CASSPGQGGTPLHF.

This clone came up a few times. CDR3 sequence: CASSESSGGYYPYEQFF. In DNA form, the CDR3 reads TGTGCCAGCAGTGAGAGTAGCGGGGGATACTATCCGTATGAGCAGTTCTTC. The J gene is TRBJ2-1, the V gene TRBV6-1; 9 bases fit TRBD2. CDR1 and CDR2 (germline): MNHNS, SASEGT. V shed 3 bases, J shed 8 bases, and the junction held 14 bases outside the gene matches. The CDR3 is 17 residues long.

The J gene is TRBJ2-3, the V gene TRBV5-4; a weak D match, TRBD1 (5 bases). V was cut by 0 bases and J by 1 base, with 9 bases left in between. This CDR3 contains 15 residues. Germline CDR1 reads SGHNT; CDR2 reads YYREEE (reference sequence). The CDR3 protein is CASSLAGIGTDTQYF. The DNA for the CDR3 is TGTGCCAGCAGCTTGGCAGGGATAGGCACAGATACGCAGTATTTT. Full variable domain (outside the CDR3, taken from reference TRBV5-4 and TRBJ2-3): ETGVTQSPTHLIKTRGQQVTLRCSSQSGHNTVSWYQQALGQGPQFIFQYYREEENGRGNFPPRFSGLQFPNYSSELNVNALELDDSALYLCASSLAGIGTDTQYFGPGTRLTVL.

The chain joins TRBV5-1 to TRBJ2-1; 11 bases fit TRBD2. V lost 4 bases to trimming and J lost 4 bases; unmatched junction nucleotides: 4. The V gene's germline CDR1 is SGHRS and CDR2 YFSETQ. This CDR3 is built from 15 residues. The CDR3 DNA follows: TGCGCCAGCAGCCAGGGACTAGCGGAGTACAATGAGCAGTTCTTC. This translates into CASSQGLAEYNEQFF.

This clone is a singleton in its sample. J is TRBJ1-2 and V is TRBV20-1; D may be TRBD1 (6 bases). CDR3 size: 13 residues. Germline CDR1 and CDR2: DFQATT and SNEGSKA (reference sequence). V was pared by 4 bases and J by 8 bases, with 17 bases between. Here the CDR3 DNA reads TGCAGTGCTATTGAAAGGGGGATTTTAGGCTACACCTTC. Protein sequence: CSAIERGILGYTF.

The chain combines TRBV29-1 with TRBJ2-5, with a possible D match to TRBD2 (5 bases). The germline V gene has CDR1 SQVTM and CDR2 ANQGSEA. V lost 3 bases, J lost 5 bases, and 10 bases lay in between. The CDR3 covers 12 residues. The CDR3, as DNA: TGCAGCGTTGACGGGAATTATGAGACCCAGTACTTC. It encodes CSVDGNYETQYF.

The sample holds one count of this clone. V usage is TRBV27 and J usage is TRBJ1-6; D is ambiguous. Per the germline V gene, CDR1 is MNHEY and CDR2 is SMNVEV (reference sequence). The CDR3 is 14 amino acids. The V and J ends lost 4 bases and 2 bases respectively, with 6 bases between them. CDR3 in DNA: TGTGCCAGCAGTTACGGGACCTATAATTCACCCCTCCACTTT. Its translation: CASSYGTYNSPLHF.

The chain combines TRBV6-6 with TRBJ2-1; the match to TRBD1 covers 9 bases. The ends lost 5 bases at V and 5 bases at J; junction bases unmatched: 7. CDR3 length equals 15 residues. From germline, CDR1 is MNHNY and CDR2 SVGAGI (reference sequence). The CDR3 protein is CASSSYRGLNNEQFF. The CDR3 DNA reads as TGTGCCAGCAGTAGCTACAGGGGGCTTAACAATGAGCAGTTCTTC.

The chain employs TRBV2 and TRBJ2-1; TRBD2 is a possible D gene (5 bases). Trimming took 4 bases from V and 2 from J, leaving 12 bases between them. CDR3 length: 15 residues. Per germline, CDR1 SNHLY and CDR2 FYNNEI. The DNA of the CDR3 is TGTGCCAGCAGTGTTAGTCCGCGGGCCTACAATGAGCAGTTCTTC. Its protein product is CASSVSPRAYNEQFF.

This chain links TRBV3-1 (or the pseudogene TRBV3-2) with TRBJ2-7, with 12 bases aligning to TRBD2. After removal of 10 bases from V and 4 bases from J, the junction contained 5 bases not matched to a gene. This CDR3 comprises 13 residues. CDR1 LGHDT and CDR2 YNNKEL come from the germline V gene (reference sequence). The CDR3 nucleotides are TGTGCCACTGGCGGACTAGCGGGGTACGAGCAGTACTTC. Protein sequence: CATGGLAGYEQYF.

V and J are TRBV6-5 and TRBJ1-2; D remains ambiguous. The CDR3 covers 13 residues. From germline, CDR1 is MNHEY and CDR2 SVGAGI. V lost 0 bases and J 6 bases, leaving 8 bases between the germline ends. The CDR3 region is CASSYSVQDGYTF. For the CDR3, the DNA is TGTGCCAGCAGTTACTCGGTGCAGGATGGCTACACCTTC.

The V call is TRBV5-1, the J call TRBJ1-2; 7 positions agree with TRBD1. The germline CDR1 and CDR2 sequences are SGHRS and YFSETQ. The CDR3 extends over 15 amino acids. V lost 4 bases and J lost 0; bases outside the gene matches: 6. The CDR3 DNA is TGCGCCAGCAGCCACCAGACAGGGACTAACTATGGCTACACCTTC. This codes for CASSHQTGTNYGYTF.